This T cell receptor (beta chain) was identified in a study of blood T cell repertoires in COVID-19. Study details: Samples came from the United States, Italy and Spain, spanning acute and convalescent COVID-19. In each case, the material was cDNA or gDNA derived from T cells, B-cell-depleted T cells, or PBMCs.

Per the original methods: Estimation of nucleated cell counts was performed using reference gene primer amplification. Using immunoSEQ multiplex PCR, the repertoire was profiled, and TCRdb retains in-frame clones only, with some absent. Clone size and V and J calls were adopted from that table, with D and trimming inferred from the DNA. The table lists 150,000 to 200,000 clones, 80% to 90% of them singletons. V was shortened by 7 bases and J by 7 bases, with 14 bases between the two germline ends. This CDR3 comprises 12 residues. This clonotype originated in a man aged 35 to 55 who had recovered from COVID-19. Sequencing was carried out using peripheral blood. This chain uses TRBV12-3 or TRBV12-4 with TRBJ2-7; tentative D call: TRBD2 (6 bases). In DNA, the CDR3 is TGTGCCAGCACCGACCGGGGGTCAGAGCAGTACTTC. Translating gives CASTDRGSEQYF.